The 26 T cell receptor beta chains reported below all come from one sample, sequenced in a study of T cells after posttransplantation cyclophosphamide. TCRdb's table, derived via immunoSEQ multiplex PCR, lists solely in-frame clones and lacks some. The top ten clones hold 15% to 20% of a sample with under 8,500 clones, 82% of them seen once. Busulfan-fludarabine conditioning, marrow transplant, and cyclophosphamide on days +3 and +4 were administered. The sequencing used CD4+ T cells sorted from blood, collected around 1,100 days after allogeneic stem cell transplant with posttransplant cyclophosphamide. The receptors were gathered from a female patient aged 40-49 years who received an allogeneic stem cell transplant from a related donor, was CMV-positive, and had no GVHD. Some T cells may be supplied by the graft donor.

The chain couples TRBV7-9 to TRBJ2-6; D is undetermined. Per the germline V gene, CDR1 is SEHNR and CDR2 is FQNEAQ (reference sequence). The CDR3 spans 14 residues. Trimming pared 8 bases from V and 2 bases from J, leaving 10 bases between. The CDR3 DNA reads as TGTGCCAGCGGCCCCAGGACTGGGGCCAACGTCCTGACTTTC. Its protein product is CASGPRTGANVLTF.

In the case of this clone: Different DNA sequences within this sample yield the same CDR3. This chain joins TRBV6-6 and TRBJ1-6, with a tentative D call TRBD1 (6 bases). Germline loops: CDR1 MNHNY, CDR2 SVGAGI (reference sequence). The CDR3 contains 13 residues. Trimming removed 7 bases from V and 13 bases from J, with 17 bases in between. The CDR3: CASTTDRITPLHF. For the CDR3, the DNA is TGTGCCAGCACTACCGACAGGATAACCCCCCTCCACTTT.

The rearrangement links TRBV6-6 to TRBJ1-5; 7 bases are a match to TRBD1. Germline lookup yields CDR1 MNHNY and CDR2 SVGAGI (reference sequence). The J segment lost 3 bases and the V segment lost 7 bases, leaving 9 bases of the junction unmatched. The CDR3 contains 15 residues. The CDR3 here is CASTQGQAFNQPQHF. The CDR3 nucleotides read TGTGCCAGCACCCAAGGACAGGCATTCAATCAGCCCCAGCATTTT.

The gene calls are TRBV18 and TRBJ1-1; D not resolved. CDR3 length: 13 amino acids. V gave up 4 bases and J gave up 1 base, with 7 bases separating them. In germline, CDR1 is KGHSH, CDR2 LQKENI. The CDR3 region is CASSLLQNTEAFF. The CDR3, as DNA: TGTGCCAGCTCACTACTGCAGAACACTGAAGCTTTCTTT. The full variable domain, completed using reference TRBV18 and TRBJ1-1, is NAGVMQNPRHLVRRRGQEARLRCSPMKGHSHVYWYRQLPEEGLKFMVYLQKENIIDESGMPKERFSAEFPKEGPSILRIQQVVRGDSAAYFCASSLLQNTEAFFGQGTRLTVV.

The chain combines TRBV15 with TRBJ2-1, with TRBD2 matching over 7 bases. CDR1 and CDR2 (germline): LNHNV, YYDKDF (reference sequence). This CDR3 has 17 amino acids. J gave up 5 bases and V 0 bases, and 10 bases lay outside the gene matches. The CDR3 reads CATSRDNGGTTNNEQFF. The CDR3 DNA reads TGTGCCACCAGCAGAGATAATGGAGGGACTACCAACAATGAGCAGTTCTTC.

This clone is medium-sized by share. This chain uses TRBV5-1 with TRBJ2-2; 9 nucleotides align to TRBD1. The V gene's germline CDR1 is SGHRS and CDR2 YFSETQ. Losses at the gene ends were 4 bases for V and 10 bases for J; bases not matched to a gene: 8. The CDR3 is made up of 14 amino acids. The CDR3, as DNA: TGCGCCAGCAGCGTGGGACAGGGTAAGACGGAGCTGTTTTTT. Protein product: CASSVGQGKTELFF.

This rearrangement joins TRBV6-5 to TRBJ1-3; D remains ambiguous. V lost 4 bases, J lost 0 bases, and 4 bases lay in between. This CDR3 spans 13 amino acids. Germline lookup yields CDR1 MNHEY and CDR2 SVGAGI. The CDR3 DNA sequence: TGTGCCAGCAGTTTCAGCTCTGGAAACACCATATATTTT. This codes for CASSFSSGNTIYF.

The chain employs TRBV6-1 and TRBJ1-6; perhaps TRBD1 as D (6 bases). The V gene lost 4 bases and the J gene lost 0 bases, with 16 bases spanning the gap. The CDR3 runs 18 residues. Germline V CDR1 and CDR2: MNHNS, SASEGT. This chain's CDR3 is CASSALGATSSYNSPLHF. CDR3 bases: TGTGCCAGCAGTGCCCTGGGGGCCACTAGCTCCTATAATTCACCCCTCCACTTT.

The rearrangement joins TRBV2 to TRBJ1-5; 9 bases map to TRBD1. CDR3 length: 15 residues. CDR1 is SNHLY and CDR2 is FYNNEI in the germline V gene. V shed 6 bases and J 7 bases; nucleotides not matched to a gene: 10. DNA for the CDR3: TGTGCCAGCAGCAAACTACAGGGGGCGGGGCAGCCCCAGCATTTT. It translates to CASSKLQGAGQPQHF. The whole variable domain, remainder taken from reference TRBV2 and TRBJ1-5, is EPEVTQTPSHQVTQMGQEVILRCVPISNHLYFYWYRQILGQKVEFLVSFYNNEISEKSEIFDDQFSVERPDGSNFTLKIRSTKLEDSAMYFCASSKLQGAGQPQHFGDGTRLSIL.

This rearrangement joins TRBV11-2 to TRBJ2-5; the D gene is possibly TRBD1 (6 bases). Trimming removed 3 bases at V and 0 bases at J, with 14 bases between. This CDR3 has 16 amino acids. From germline, CDR1 is SGHAT and CDR2 FQNNGV. The CDR3 spells CASSFVTGAYQETQYF. Written as DNA, the CDR3 is TGTGCCAGCAGCTTCGTGACAGGAGCGTACCAAGAGACCCAGTACTTC.

The chain joins TRBV2 to TRBJ2-5; TRBD2 matches 8 bases. This CDR3 is built from 16 residues. CDR1 and CDR2 from the germline V gene are SNHLY and FYNNEI. The trim removed 6 bases at V and 7 bases at J, leaving 16 bases unmatched. CDR3 nucleotides: TGTGCCAGCAGCGCTTCGGGACTAGTGGGCGAATCGACCCAGTACTTC. Its protein product is CASSASGLVGESTQYF.

V is TRBV5-1 and J is TRBJ2-7, with TRBD1 identical over 9 bases. With V trimmed by 9 bases and J by 3 bases, 7 bases remained unmatched. The CDR3 has 13 amino acids. The germline CDR1 and CDR2 sequences are SGHRS and YFSETQ. This CDR3 reads CATGRDRDYEQYF. As DNA, the CDR3 is TGCGCCACTGGGAGGGACAGGGACTACGAGCAGTACTTC.

V is TRBV7-2 and J is TRBJ1-6, with no clear D. Germline V lookup: CDR1 SGHTA, CDR2 FQGNSA. V was clipped by 4 bases and J by 6 bases, with 7 bases between them. CDR3 size: 13 residues. In DNA form, the CDR3 reads TGTGCCAGCAGCTCCCTCCTTAATTCACCCCTCCACTTT. Translation gives CASSSLLNSPLHF.

The J gene is TRBJ2-5, the V gene TRBV15; the D gene is possibly TRBD1 (6 bases). The CDR3 is made up of 14 amino acids. Deletions cut 3 bases from V and 4 bases from J, with 12 bases between. Germline CDR1 reads LNHNV; CDR2 reads YYDKDF (reference sequence). CDR3 nucleotide sequence: TGTGCCACCAGCAGGGGGCTGGGGGCAGAGACCCAGTACTTC. It encodes CATSRGLGAETQYF.

The chain has TRBV7-6 and TRBJ2-5; D is undetermined. V was clipped by 5 bases and J by 2 bases, with 15 bases between them. This CDR3 is built from 15 residues. CDR1 is SGHVS and CDR2 is FNYEAQ in the germline V gene. DNA of the CDR3: TGTGCCAGCAGCATAGGTTTAGTCCTACAAGAGACCCAGTACTTC. It is translated as CASSIGLVLQETQYF.

There are a few counts of this clone. As DNA, the CDR3 is TGCGCCAGCAGCTCACAGGGGGCCAACTATGGCTACACCTTC. Translating it yields CASSSQGANYGYTF. The gene calls are TRBV5-1 and TRBJ1-2; TRBD1 aligns across 9 bases. The V gene end was trimmed by 3 bases and the J gene end by 2 bases; junction bases not matched to a gene: 2. Germline V CDR1 and CDR2: SGHRS, YFSETQ. The CDR3 length is 14 residues.

Concerning this clone: Other DNA sequences in the sample encode the same CDR3. The rearrangement joins TRBV13 to TRBJ1-6; 9 bases fit TRBD1. This CDR3 has 17 residues. Germline loops: CDR1 PRHDT, CDR2 FYEKMQ (reference sequence). Germline trimming cut 5 bases from V and 6 bases from J; bases unmatched to any gene: 11. The DNA of the CDR3 is TGTGCCAGCAGCCTCCAAACGGGACAGGGATCTAATTCACCCCTCCACTTT. This translates into CASSLQTGQGSNSPLHF.

The chain combines TRBV28 with TRBJ1-4; 10 nucleotides line up with TRBD1. The CDR3 consists of 14 residues. V was clipped by 6 bases and J by 8 bases; unmatched bases: 6. Per the germline V gene, CDR1 is MDHEN and CDR2 is SYDVKM. The CDR3 DNA sequence: TGTGCCAGCAGCCAGACAGGGGGCAAGGAAAAACTGTTTTTT. Translation: CASSQTGGKEKLFF. The whole variable domain, remainder taken from reference TRBV28 and TRBJ1-4, is DVKVTQSSRYLVKRTGEKVFLECVQDMDHENMFWYRQDPGLGLRLIYFSYDVKMKEKGDIPEGYSVSREKKERFSLILESASTNQTSMYLCASSQTGGKEKLFFGSGTQLSVL.

The genes are TRBV5-1 and TRBJ2-5, with 7 positions matching TRBD1. With 4 bases clipped from V and 2 bases from J, the junction kept 5 bases outside the gene matches. There are 14 residues in the CDR3. Germline CDR1 and CDR2: SGHRS and YFSETQ. The CDR3 protein is CASSPTGIQETQYF. The CDR3 nucleotides are TGCGCCAGCAGCCCGACAGGGATTCAAGAGACCCAGTACTTC.

This clone showed up just once. The chain uses TRBV10-3 and TRBJ1-3; TRBD1 matches 8 bases. There are 13 residues in the CDR3. The trim removed 10 bases at V and 4 bases at J, leaving 6 bases unmatched. CDR1 and CDR2 (germline): ENHRY, SYGVKD. CDR3 amino acids: CATWTGTGNTIYF. CDR3 nucleotides: TGTGCCACCTGGACAGGGACGGGAAACACCATATATTTT.

Note on this clone: This same CDR3 is encoded by further DNA sequences in the sample. This chain links TRBV6-1 with TRBJ1-6; no definite D call. Trimming pared 2 bases from V and 10 bases from J, leaving 12 bases between. Germline V gene data show CDR1 as MNHNS and CDR2 as SASEGT. The CDR3 is made up of 14 amino acids. The CDR3 protein is CASSELEGRSPLHF. CDR3 coding DNA: TGTGCCAGCAGTGAATTGGAGGGAAGGTCACCCCTCCACTTT.

This chain joins TRBV9 and TRBJ2-7; TRBD2 matches 11 bases. This CDR3 has 15 amino acids. Germline CDR1 SGDLS, CDR2 YYNGEE. The V and J ends lost 6 bases and 1 base, in that order; junction bases with no gene match: 6. DNA of the CDR3: TGTGCCAGCACCCGAGGACTAGCGGGTTCCTACGAGCAGTACTTC. Encoded protein: CASTRGLAGSYEQYF.

This rearrangement joins TRBV9 to TRBJ2-1, with D tentatively TRBD2 (6 bases). The ends were cut back, 0 bases at V and 6 bases at J, with 13 bases in the middle. Per the germline V gene, CDR1 is SGDLS and CDR2 is YYNGEE. The CDR3 runs to 15 residues. The CDR3 spells CASSVGVGLPNEQFF. The CDR3 DNA reads as TGTGCCAGCAGCGTAGGGGTGGGACTTCCCAATGAGCAGTTCTTC.

V and J are TRBV4-1 and TRBJ2-7; D remains ambiguous. Germline V gives CDR1 MGHRA, CDR2 YSYEKL. The CDR3 consists of 15 residues. V gave up 0 bases and J gave up 0 bases, with 9 bases separating them. CDR3 region: CASSQDLPSSYEQYF. The CDR3 nucleotides read TGCGCCAGCAGCCAAGATCTGCCTAGCTCCTACGAGCAGTACTTC.

The genes are TRBV5-1 and TRBJ2-5; 7 positions match TRBD1. The CDR3 is made up of 14 amino acids. The V and J ends lost 4 bases and 6 bases, in that order; junction bases with no gene match: 9. Germline V gives CDR1 SGHRS, CDR2 YFSETQ. DNA of the CDR3: TGCGCCAGCAGCCTAACAGGGGAAGGACAGACCCAGTACTTC. Its protein product is CASSLTGEGQTQYF. The full variable domain, with the rest looked up from reference TRBV5-1 and TRBJ2-5, is KAGVTQTPRYLIKTRGQQVTLSCSPISGHRSVSWYQQTPGQGLQFLFEYFSETQRNKGNFPGRFSGRQFSNSRSEMNVSTLELGDSALYLCASSLTGEGQTQYFGPGTRLLVL.

The genes are TRBV7-8 and TRBJ1-4, with TRBD1 matching 12 bases. Per the germline V gene, CDR1 is SGHVS and CDR2 is FQNEAQ. V shed 6 bases and J 3 bases; nucleotides not matched to a gene: 17. This CDR3 has 20 residues. The CDR3: CASRHESGTGGAGPNEKLFF. In DNA, the CDR3 is TGTGCCAGCAGACATGAATCCGGGACAGGGGGCGCGGGTCCTAATGAAAAACTGTTTTTT.